Given below is one T cell receptor beta chain in context. This record belongs to a study of blood T cell repertoires in COVID-19. Background on the study: PBMCs, B-cell-depleted T cells, or T cells provided the cDNA or gDNA that made up the material.

The protocol was immunoSEQ multiplex PCR, while the TCRdb copy is restricted to in-frame clones and leaves out a portion. Of about 210,000 clones listed, more than 65% are singletons. This CDR3 is 15 amino acids long. The V and J ends lost 4 bases and 5 bases respectively, with 15 bases between them. Germline V gives CDR1 SNHLY, CDR2 FYNNEI. V is TRBV2 and J is TRBJ1-5, with D maybe TRBD1 (5 bases). Sequenced input: peripheral blood. This sequence was found in a man between 45 and 60 years old with active or convalescent COVID-19. For the CDR3, the DNA is TGTGCCAGCAGTGCATGGGGGGGGTCTGATCAGCCCCAGCATTTT. It is translated as CASSAWGGSDQPQHF.